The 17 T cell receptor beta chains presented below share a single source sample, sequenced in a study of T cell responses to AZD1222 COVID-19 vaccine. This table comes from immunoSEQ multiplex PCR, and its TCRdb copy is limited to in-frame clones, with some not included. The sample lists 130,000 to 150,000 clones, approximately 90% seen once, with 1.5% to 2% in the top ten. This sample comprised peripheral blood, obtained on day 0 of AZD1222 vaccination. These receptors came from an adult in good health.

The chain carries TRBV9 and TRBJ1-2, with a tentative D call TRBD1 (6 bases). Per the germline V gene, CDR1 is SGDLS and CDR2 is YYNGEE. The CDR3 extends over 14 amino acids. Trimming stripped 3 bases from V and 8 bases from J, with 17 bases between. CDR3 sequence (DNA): TGTGCCAGCAGCGAGGGTGCTAAGGGGGTCGGCTACACCTTC. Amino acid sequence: CASSEGAKGVGYTF.

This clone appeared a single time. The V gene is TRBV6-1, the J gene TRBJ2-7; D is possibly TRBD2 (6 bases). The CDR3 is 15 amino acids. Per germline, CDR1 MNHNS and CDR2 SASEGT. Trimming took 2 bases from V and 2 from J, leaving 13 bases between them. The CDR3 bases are TGTGCCAGCAGTGAACTCCGTGGAGGGGCCTACGAGCAGTACTTC. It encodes CASSELRGGAYEQYF.

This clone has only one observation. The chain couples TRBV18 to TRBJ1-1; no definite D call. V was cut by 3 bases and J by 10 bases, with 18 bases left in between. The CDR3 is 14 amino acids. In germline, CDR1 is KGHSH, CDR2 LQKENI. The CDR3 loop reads CASSPIEDANSAFF. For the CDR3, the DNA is TGTGCCAGCTCACCTATTGAGGACGCTAACTCAGCTTTCTTT. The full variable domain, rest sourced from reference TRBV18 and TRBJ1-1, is NAGVMQNPRHLVRRRGQEARLRCSPMKGHSHVYWYRQLPEEGLKFMVYLQKENIIDESGMPKERFSAEFPKEGPSILRIQQVVRGDSAAYFCASSPIEDANSAFFGQGTRLTVV.

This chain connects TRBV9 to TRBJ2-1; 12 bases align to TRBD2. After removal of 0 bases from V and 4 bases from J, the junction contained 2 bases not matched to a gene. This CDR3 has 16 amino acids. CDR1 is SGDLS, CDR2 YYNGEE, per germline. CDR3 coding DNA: TGTGCCAGCAGCGTAGGGCTAGCGGGGGGGTACAATGAGCAGTTCTTC. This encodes CASSVGLAGGYNEQFF.

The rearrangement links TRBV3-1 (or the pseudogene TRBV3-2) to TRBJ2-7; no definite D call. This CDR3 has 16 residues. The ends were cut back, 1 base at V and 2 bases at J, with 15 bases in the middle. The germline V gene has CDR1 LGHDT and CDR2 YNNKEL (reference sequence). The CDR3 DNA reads TGTGCCAGCAGCCAAGGGGTGTCGGCGGACCCCTACGAGCAGTACTTC. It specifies CASSQGVSADPYEQYF.

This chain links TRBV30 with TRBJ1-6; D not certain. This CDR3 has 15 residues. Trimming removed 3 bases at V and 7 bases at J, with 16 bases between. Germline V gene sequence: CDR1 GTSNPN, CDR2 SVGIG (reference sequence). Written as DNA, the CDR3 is TGTGCCTGGAGAGCCTGGACGGGAACAAATTCACCCCTCCACTTT. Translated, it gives CAWRAWTGTNSPLHF.

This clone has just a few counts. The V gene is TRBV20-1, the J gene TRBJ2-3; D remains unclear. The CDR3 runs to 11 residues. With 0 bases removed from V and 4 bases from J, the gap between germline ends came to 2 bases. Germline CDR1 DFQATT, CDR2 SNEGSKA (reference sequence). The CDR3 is CSAREPDTQYF. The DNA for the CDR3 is TGCAGTGCTAGAGAGCCAGATACGCAGTATTTT.

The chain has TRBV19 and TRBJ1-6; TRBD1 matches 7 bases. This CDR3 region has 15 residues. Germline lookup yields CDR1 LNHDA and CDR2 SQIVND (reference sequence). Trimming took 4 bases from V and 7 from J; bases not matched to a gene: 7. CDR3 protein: CASSRRQGGNSPLHF. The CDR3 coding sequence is TGTGCCAGTAGTAGGAGACAGGGCGGCAATTCACCCCTCCACTTT.

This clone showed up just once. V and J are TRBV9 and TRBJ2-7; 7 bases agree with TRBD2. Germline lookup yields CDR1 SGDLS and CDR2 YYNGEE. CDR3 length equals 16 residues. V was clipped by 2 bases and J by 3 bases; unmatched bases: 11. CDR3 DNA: TGTGCCAGCAGCGTTTCCTGGGGGTCTAGCGGCTACGAGCAGTACTTC. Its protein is CASSVSWGSSGYEQYF.

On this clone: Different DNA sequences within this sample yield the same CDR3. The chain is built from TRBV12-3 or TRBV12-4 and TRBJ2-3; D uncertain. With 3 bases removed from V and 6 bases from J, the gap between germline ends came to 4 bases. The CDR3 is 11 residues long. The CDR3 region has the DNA TGTGCCAGCAGTTTGGCGGATACGCAGTATTTT. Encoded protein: CASSLADTQYF.

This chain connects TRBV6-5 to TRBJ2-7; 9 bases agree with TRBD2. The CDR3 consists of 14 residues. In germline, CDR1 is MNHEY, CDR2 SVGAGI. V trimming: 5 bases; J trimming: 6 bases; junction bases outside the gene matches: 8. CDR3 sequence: CASSPSGRLGEQYF. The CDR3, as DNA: TGTGCCAGCAGTCCCAGCGGGAGGCTAGGCGAGCAGTACTTC.

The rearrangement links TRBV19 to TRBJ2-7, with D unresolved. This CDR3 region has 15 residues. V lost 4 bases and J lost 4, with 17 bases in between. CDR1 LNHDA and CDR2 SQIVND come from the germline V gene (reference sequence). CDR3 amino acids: CASSTSSTSTYEQYF. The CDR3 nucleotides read TGTGCCAGTAGTACTTCCAGTACTTCGACTTACGAGCAGTACTTC.

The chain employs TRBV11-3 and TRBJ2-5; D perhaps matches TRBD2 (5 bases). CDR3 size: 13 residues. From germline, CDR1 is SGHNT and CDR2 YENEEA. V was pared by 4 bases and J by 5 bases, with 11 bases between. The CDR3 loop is CASSSSGGETQYF. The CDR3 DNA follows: TGTGCCAGCAGCTCTTCCGGCGGGGAGACCCAGTACTTC.

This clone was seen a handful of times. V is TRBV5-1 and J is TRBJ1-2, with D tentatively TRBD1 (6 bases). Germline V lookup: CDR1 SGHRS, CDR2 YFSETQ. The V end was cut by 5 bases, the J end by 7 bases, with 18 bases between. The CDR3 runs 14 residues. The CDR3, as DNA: TGCGCCAGCAGTGATCGGGGGCGCGGGAGTGGCTACACCTTC. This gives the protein CASSDRGRGSGYTF.

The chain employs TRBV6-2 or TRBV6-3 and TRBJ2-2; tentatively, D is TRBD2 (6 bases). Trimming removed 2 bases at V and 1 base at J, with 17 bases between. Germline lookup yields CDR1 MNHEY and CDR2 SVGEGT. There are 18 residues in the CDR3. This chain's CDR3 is CASSYHRRTSLNTGELFF. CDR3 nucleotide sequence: TGTGCCAGCAGTTACCATAGACGTACTAGCTTGAACACCGGGGAGCTGTTTTTT.

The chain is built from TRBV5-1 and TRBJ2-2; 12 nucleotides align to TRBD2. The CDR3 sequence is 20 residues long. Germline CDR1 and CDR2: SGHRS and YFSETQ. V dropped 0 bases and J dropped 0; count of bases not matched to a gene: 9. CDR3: CASSLGALLAGGANTGELFF. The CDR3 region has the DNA TGCGCCAGCAGCTTGGGGGCCCTACTAGCGGGGGGCGCGAACACCGGGGAGCTGTTTTTT.

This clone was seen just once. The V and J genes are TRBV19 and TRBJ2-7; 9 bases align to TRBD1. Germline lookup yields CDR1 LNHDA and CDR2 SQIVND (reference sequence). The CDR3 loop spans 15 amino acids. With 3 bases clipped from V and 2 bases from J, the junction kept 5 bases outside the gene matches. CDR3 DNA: TGTGCCAGTAGTATTCCGGGACAGGGAACCTACGAGCAGTACTTC. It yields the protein CASSIPGQGTYEQYF. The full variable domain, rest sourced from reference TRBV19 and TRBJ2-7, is DGGITQSPKYLFRKEGQNVTLSCEQNLNHDAMYWYRQDPGQGLRLIYYSQIVNDFQKGDIAEGYSVSREKKESFPLTVTSAQKNPTAFYLCASSIPGQGTYEQYFGPGTRLTVT.